A single sample gave rise to the 6 T cell receptor beta chains below, sequenced in a study of blood T cell repertoires in COVID-19. Profiled with immunoSEQ multiplex PCR; TCRdb holds only in-frame clones, not every one. The sample consists of 380,000 or so clones, around 89% of them appearing once. Sequencing was performed on peripheral blood. The receptors originated from a man in his forties or fifties with acute or convalescent COVID-19.

This clone came up a few times. This chain joins TRBV28 and TRBJ1-2, with a weak D call TRBD1 (6 bases). The CDR3 consists of 14 residues. Germline V gene sequence: CDR1 MDHEN, CDR2 SYDVKM. The V gene lost 7 bases and the J gene lost 3 bases, with 15 bases spanning the gap. The DNA for the CDR3 is TGTGCCAGCACATCCGGACAGATGGACTATGGCTACACCTTC. Its protein is CASTSGQMDYGYTF.

The gene calls are TRBV7-2 and TRBJ2-1; no reliable D call. The V gene lost 1 base and the J gene lost 2 bases, with 9 bases spanning the gap. Germline CDR1 and CDR2: SGHTA and FQGNSA. The CDR3 spans 15 residues. The CDR3 is CASSLDTGAYNEQFF. Here the CDR3 DNA reads TGTGCCAGCAGCTTAGATACGGGTGCCTACAATGAGCAGTTCTTC.

The chain joins TRBV19 to TRBJ1-1; 7 nucleotides line up with TRBD1. The CDR3 consists of 13 residues. With 5 bases clipped from V and 5 bases from J, the junction kept 5 bases outside the gene matches. Germline V gene data show CDR1 as LNHDA and CDR2 as SQIVND (reference sequence). CDR3 residues: CASSANRGTEAFF. The CDR3 DNA is TGTGCCAGTAGTGCCAACAGGGGAACTGAAGCTTTCTTT.

The chain uses TRBV18 and TRBJ1-2; possibly TRBD1 for D (6 bases). The CDR3 extends over 15 amino acids. Germline V gives CDR1 KGHSH, CDR2 LQKENI. Trimming removed 5 bases from V and 5 bases from J, with 18 bases in between. The CDR3 DNA is TGTGCCAGCTCAGAGCGCCCGACAGGCCATTATGGCTACACCTTC. It encodes CASSERPTGHYGYTF.

The chain is built from TRBV3-1 (or the pseudogene TRBV3-2) and TRBJ2-2, with D unclear. Trimming stripped 1 base from V and 6 bases from J, with 6 bases between. Germline-derived CDR1 and CDR2 are LGHDT and YNNKEL (reference sequence). This CDR3 spans 13 amino acids. The CDR3 loop is CASSQAGSGELFF. The CDR3 bases are TGTGCCAGCAGCCAAGCAGGCTCCGGGGAGCTGTTTTTT.

The chain carries TRBV9 and TRBJ2-1; 9 bases are a match to TRBD2. The CDR3 length is 16 residues. J lost 5 bases, V lost 4 bases, and 10 bases had no gene match. Per the germline V gene, CDR1 is SGDLS and CDR2 is YYNGEE. The CDR3 is CASSPRAGGGDNEQFF. The CDR3 DNA reads as TGTGCCAGCAGCCCCCGAGCGGGGGGAGGGGACAATGAGCAGTTCTTC.